The sequence of this T cell receptor beta chain was determined in a study of graft-versus-host responses after intestinal transplantation (dated by TCRdb to the early 2020s). Concerning the study at large: Multivisceral, liver-intestinal, or isolated intestinal transplants were received by the recipients. All recipients received anti-thymocyte globulin induction followed by maintenance tacrolimus and steroids for around three years. After intestinal transplantation, graft-versus-host and host-versus-graft alloreactive T cell clones in the graft, circulation and bone marrow were tracked using bulk TCR-beta CDR3 sequencing. Alloreactive clones were identified by sequencing pre-transplant mixed lymphocyte reaction products and comparing them with unstimulated pre-transplant donor and recipient T cells. The cohort enrolled some 24 intestinal transplant recipients, one of whom was a retransplant, and a few patients without pretransplant specimens were excluded. Donor T cell macrochimerism was defined as a peak of at least 4% donor T cells among recipient peripheral blood mononuclear cells. Samples from a few later patients were sequenced in-house on an Illumina MiSeq with MiXCR processing rather than by the commercial service.

Remarks on this clone: No antigen is known for it. No clone much larger than this one lies a single base away; base qualities are absent.

The germline V gene supplies CDR1 MRHNA and CDR2 SNTAGT. The CDR3, from cysteine to phenylalanine, totals 15 residues. This entry keeps only the CDR3 DNA: 45 bases, framed from base 1. Unmatched junction bases come to 6, with V trimmed by 5 bases and J by 2 bases. Libraries were prepared through the immunoSEQ multiplex PCR assay. For most patients, genomic DNA was isolated with the Qiagen DNeasy Blood and Tissue Kit and shipped frozen to Adaptive Biotechnologies for TCR sequencing. For most patients, genomic DNA was subjected to high-throughput TCR-beta CDR3 sequencing by Adaptive Biotechnologies. Per the original workflow: TCR sequencing data were retrieved from Adaptive's ImmunoSEQ software for roughly 20 patients, whereas three other patients were processed with MiXCR and VDJtools. CD4 versus CD8 sorting errors were corrected by removing sequences found in both subsets at a frequency ratio below 5:1. CDR3 nucleotide sequences shared between donor and recipient were removed because their origin could not be assigned. At least 2-fold expansion over unstimulated cells and a minimum CFSE-low frequency of 0.002% (template counts) or 0.001% (read counts) were required for clones to be classified as alloreactive. Clones were considered mappable if detected in sequenced pre-transplant spleen, lymph node, or MLR CFSE-low populations of the donor or recipient. Cumulative frequency of alloreactive clones was calculated as a percentage of all sequences weighted by copy number. The clones in this table, taken by TCRdb from immuneACCESS, are in-frame only. Not every clone is retained; where verified, under half of the shortfall comes from an unresolved V gene, and the cause of the rest is unknown. For V, J and clone size, that table is used; D and trimming come from the DNA. A total of 75,000 to 90,000 clones appear in this sample, roughly nine tenths of them only once. Jointly, the top ten make up approximately 0.33% of the sample.

General conclusions and limits of the study: Conclusions were limited by the relatively low number and heterogeneity of intestinal transplant patients. Patients with donor T cell macrochimerism had high GvH to HvG T cell clonal ratios in their allografts. Peak levels of circulating GvH clones were associated with declines in HvG clones early after transplant. GvH clones were detected in recipient bone marrow, and some appeared earlier in ileal mucosa or blood, consistent with an intestinal mucosal origin.

The time point label, read with the paper, signifies: cells obtained before transplantation from donor or recipient. CD3+CD4+ and CD3+CD8+ populations were FACS-sorted from unstimulated pre-transplant donor and recipient cells taken from spleen or lymph nodes. This sample comprised unstimulated CD4+ T cells sorted from spleen or lymph node cells, obtained before intestinal transplant. The TCR originated in a human donor who received an intestinal transplant. This chain is built from TRBV6-4 and TRBJ2-3; 8 bases in the middle match TRBD2. CDR3 sequence: CASSPSGLNTDTQYF. The DNA sequence is as follows: TGTGCCAGCAGTCCTAGCGGGCTAAACACAGATACGCAGTATTTT.